This record covers a single TCR beta chain. The sample originates from a study of somatic mutations in cytotoxic T cells in rheumatoid arthritis. The assay was immunoSEQ multiplex PCR, and TCRdb's table has in-frame clones only and misses some. The data hold tens of thousands of clones, with about 80% observed a single time. This TCR was sampled from an adult with rheumatoid arthritis. Sequenced material: CD8+ T cells sorted from blood.

Here the CDR3 reads CASSPKGGNQPQHF. In DNA form, the CDR3 reads TGTGCCAGCAGCCCCAAGGGCGGCAATCAGCCCCAGCATTTT. V usage is TRBV4-2 and J usage is TRBJ1-5; D gene uncertain. V dropped 4 bases and J dropped 2 bases, with 9 bases sitting between them. CDR3 size: 14 residues. CDR1 is LGHNA and CDR2 is YNFKEQ in the germline V gene.